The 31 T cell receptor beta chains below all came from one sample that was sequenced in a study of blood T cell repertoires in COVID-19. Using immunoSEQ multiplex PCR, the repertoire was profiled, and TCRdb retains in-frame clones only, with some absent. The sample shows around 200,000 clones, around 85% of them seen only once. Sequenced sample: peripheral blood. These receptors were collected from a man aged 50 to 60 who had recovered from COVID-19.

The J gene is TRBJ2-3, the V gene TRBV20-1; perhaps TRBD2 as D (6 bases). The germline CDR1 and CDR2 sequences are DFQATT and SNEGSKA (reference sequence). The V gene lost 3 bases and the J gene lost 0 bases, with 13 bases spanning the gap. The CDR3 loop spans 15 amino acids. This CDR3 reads CSASRPAGSTDTQYF. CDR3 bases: TGCAGTGCTAGTCGGCCGGCGGGGAGCACAGATACGCAGTATTTT.

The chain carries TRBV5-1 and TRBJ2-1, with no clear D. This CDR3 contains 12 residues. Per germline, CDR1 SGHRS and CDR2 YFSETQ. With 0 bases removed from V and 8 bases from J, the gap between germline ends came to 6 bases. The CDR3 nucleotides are TGCGCCAGCAGCTTGGCAGGCTATGAGCAGTTCTTC. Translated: CASSLAGYEQFF. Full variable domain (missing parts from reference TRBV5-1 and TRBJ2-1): KAGVTQTPRYLIKTRGQQVTLSCSPISGHRSVSWYQQTPGQGLQFLFEYFSETQRNKGNFPGRFSGRQFSNSRSEMNVSTLELGDSALYLCASSLAGYEQFFGPGTRLTVL.

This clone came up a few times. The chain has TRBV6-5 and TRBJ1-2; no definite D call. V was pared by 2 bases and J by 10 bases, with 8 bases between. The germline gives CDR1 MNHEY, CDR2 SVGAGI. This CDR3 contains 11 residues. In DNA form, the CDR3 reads TGTGCCAGCAGTTACCGGTCCGCCTACACCTTC. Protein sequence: CASSYRSAYTF.

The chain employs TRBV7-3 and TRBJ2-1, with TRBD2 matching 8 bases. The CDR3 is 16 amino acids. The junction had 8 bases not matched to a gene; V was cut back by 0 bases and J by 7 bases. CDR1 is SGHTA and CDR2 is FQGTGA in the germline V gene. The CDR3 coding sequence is TGTGCCAGCAGCTTAACTTACAGCGGGAGTATTAATGAGCAGTTCTTC. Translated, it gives CASSLTYSGSINEQFF.

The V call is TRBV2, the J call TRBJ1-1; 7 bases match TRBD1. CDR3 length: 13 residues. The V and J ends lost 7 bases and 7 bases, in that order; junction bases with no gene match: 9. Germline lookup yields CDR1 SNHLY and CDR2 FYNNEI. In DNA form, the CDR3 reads TGTGCCAGCAAGGAGACAGGGTACAGTGAAGCTTTCTTT. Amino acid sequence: CASKETGYSEAFF.

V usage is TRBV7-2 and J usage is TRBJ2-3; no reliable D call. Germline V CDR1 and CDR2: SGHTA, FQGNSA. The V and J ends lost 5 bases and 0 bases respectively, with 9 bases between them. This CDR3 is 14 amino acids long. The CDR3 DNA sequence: TGTGCCAGCAGCCCGACTCATAGCACAGATACGCAGTATTTT. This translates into CASSPTHSTDTQYF.

The CDR3 DNA reads TGTGCCAGCAGTCCAACTAGCGTTCAAGAGACCCAGTACTTC. Translated: CASSPTSVQETQYF. The genes are TRBV6-5 and TRBJ2-5; 7 bases align to TRBD2. The CDR3 is 14 amino acids. V lost 5 bases to trimming and J lost 2 bases; unmatched junction nucleotides: 5. Per germline, CDR1 MNHEY and CDR2 SVGAGI.

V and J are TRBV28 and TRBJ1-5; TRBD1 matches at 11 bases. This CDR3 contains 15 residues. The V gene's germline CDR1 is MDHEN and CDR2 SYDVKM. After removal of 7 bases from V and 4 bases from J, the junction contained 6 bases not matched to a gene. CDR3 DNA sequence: TGTGCCAGCACTAGGACAGGGGGCTGGAATCAGCCCCAGCATTTT. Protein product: CASTRTGGWNQPQHF.

DNA of the CDR3: TGTGCCTCCTCGGAGCCCCTCGGGGCCCAGCATTTT. Translated, it gives CASSEPLGAQHF. This chain links TRBV19 with TRBJ1-5; D call uncertain. Germline assignment: CDR1 LNHDA and CDR2 SQIVND (reference sequence). V was clipped by 11 bases and J by 11 bases, with 19 bases between them. The CDR3 sequence is 12 residues long.

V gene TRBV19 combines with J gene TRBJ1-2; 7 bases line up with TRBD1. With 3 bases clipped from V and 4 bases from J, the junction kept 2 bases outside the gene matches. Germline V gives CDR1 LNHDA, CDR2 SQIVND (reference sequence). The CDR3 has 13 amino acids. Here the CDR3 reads CASSMGQSYGYTF. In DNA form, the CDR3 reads TGTGCCAGTAGTATGGGACAGTCCTATGGCTACACCTTC.

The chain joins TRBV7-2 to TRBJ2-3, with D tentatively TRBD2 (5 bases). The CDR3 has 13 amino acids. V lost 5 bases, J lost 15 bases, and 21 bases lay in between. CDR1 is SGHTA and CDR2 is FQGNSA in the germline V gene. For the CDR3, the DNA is TGTGCCAGCAGCAATGGAATTTACGCTAGCAACTATTTT. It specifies CASSNGIYASNYF.

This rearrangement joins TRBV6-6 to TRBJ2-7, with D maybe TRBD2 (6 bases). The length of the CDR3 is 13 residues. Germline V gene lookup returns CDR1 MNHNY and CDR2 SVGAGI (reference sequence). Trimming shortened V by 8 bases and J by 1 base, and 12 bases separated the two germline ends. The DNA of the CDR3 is TGTGCCAGCTATGAGGGAGGTTCCTACGAGCAGTACTTC. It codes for CASYEGGSYEQYF.

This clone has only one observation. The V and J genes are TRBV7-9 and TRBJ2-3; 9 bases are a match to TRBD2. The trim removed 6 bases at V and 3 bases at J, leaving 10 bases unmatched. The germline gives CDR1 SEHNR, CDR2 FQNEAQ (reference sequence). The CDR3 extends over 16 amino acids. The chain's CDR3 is CASSYTTSGRTDTQYF. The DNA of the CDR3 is TGTGCCAGCAGTTACACCACGAGCGGGAGGACAGATACGCAGTATTTT.

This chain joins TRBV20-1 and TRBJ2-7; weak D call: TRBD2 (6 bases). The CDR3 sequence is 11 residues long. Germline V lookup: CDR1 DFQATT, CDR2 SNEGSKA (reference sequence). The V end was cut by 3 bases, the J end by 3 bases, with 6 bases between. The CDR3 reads CSARTSYEQYF. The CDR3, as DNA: TGCAGTGCTAGGACTAGCTACGAGCAGTACTTC.

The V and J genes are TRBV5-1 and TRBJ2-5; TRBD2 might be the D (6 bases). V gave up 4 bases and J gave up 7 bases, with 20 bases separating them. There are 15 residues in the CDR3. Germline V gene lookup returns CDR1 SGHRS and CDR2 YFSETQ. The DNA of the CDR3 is TGCGCCAGCAGCCAGGAGGGACCTTACAGCGGGACCCAGTACTTC. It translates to CASSQEGPYSGTQYF. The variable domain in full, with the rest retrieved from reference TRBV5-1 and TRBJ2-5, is KAGVTQTPRYLIKTRGQQVTLSCSPISGHRSVSWYQQTPGQGLQFLFEYFSETQRNKGNFPGRFSGRQFSNSRSEMNVSTLELGDSALYLCASSQEGPYSGTQYFGPGTRLLVL.

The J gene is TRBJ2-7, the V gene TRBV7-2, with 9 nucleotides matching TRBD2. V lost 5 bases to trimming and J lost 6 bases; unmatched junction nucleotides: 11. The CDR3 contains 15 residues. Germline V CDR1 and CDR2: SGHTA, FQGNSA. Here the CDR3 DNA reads TGTGCCAGCAGCCTGTCTAGCGGGGACGGTTCCGAGCAGTACTTC. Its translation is CASSLSSGDGSEQYF.

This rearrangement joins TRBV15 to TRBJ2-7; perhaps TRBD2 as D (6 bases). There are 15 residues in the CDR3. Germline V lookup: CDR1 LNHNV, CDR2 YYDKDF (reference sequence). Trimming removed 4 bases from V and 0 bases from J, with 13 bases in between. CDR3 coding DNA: TGTGCCACCAGCATGCGGGACCGCGGCTCCTACGAGCAGTACTTC. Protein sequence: CATSMRDRGSYEQYF.

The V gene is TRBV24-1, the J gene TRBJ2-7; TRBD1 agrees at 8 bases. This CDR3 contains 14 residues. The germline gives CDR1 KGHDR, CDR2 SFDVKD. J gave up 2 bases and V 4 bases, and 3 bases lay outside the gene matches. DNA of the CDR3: TGTGCCACCAGTGACACGACAGGGGCCTACGAGCAGTACTTC. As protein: CATSDTTGAYEQYF.

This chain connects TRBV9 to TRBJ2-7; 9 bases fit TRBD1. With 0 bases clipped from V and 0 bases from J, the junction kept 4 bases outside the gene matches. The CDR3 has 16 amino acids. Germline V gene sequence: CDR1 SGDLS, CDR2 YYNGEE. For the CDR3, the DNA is TGTGCCAGCAGCGTAGGGTTGGGACAGGGCTCCTACGAGCAGTACTTC. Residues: CASSVGLGQGSYEQYF.

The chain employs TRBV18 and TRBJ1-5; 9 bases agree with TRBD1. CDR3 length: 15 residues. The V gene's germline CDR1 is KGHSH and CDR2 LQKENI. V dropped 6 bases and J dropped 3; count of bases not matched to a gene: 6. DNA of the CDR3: TGTGCCAGCTCCCCGGGGGACAGGGACAATCAGCCCCAGCATTTT. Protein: CASSPGDRDNQPQHF.

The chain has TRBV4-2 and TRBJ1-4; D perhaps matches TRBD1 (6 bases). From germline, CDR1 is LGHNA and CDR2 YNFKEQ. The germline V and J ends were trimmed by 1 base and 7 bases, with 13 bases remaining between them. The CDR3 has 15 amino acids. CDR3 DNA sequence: TGTGCCAGCAGCCAAGTTTTTGGGGGCGGTGAAAAACTGTTTTTT. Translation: CASSQVFGGGEKLFF.

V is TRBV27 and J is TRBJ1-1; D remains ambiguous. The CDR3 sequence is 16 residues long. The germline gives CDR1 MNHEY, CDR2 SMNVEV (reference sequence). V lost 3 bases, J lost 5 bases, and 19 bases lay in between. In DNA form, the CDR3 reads TGTGCCAGCAGTTTTAGAGAAAGCGTAGGAAGGACTGAAGCTTTCTTT. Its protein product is CASSFRESVGRTEAFF.

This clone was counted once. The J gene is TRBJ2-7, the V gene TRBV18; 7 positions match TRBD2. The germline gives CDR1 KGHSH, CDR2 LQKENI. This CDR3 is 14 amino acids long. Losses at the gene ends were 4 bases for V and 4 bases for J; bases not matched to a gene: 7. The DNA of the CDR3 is TGTGCCAGCTCACTAACGGGAGGCGGGTACGAGCAGTACTTC. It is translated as CASSLTGGGYEQYF.

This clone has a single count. The CDR3 nucleotides read TGTGCCAGCAGCTTGTTCGGCCTTCAGGCGCAGTATTTT. Translating it yields CASSLFGLQAQYF. The rearrangement links TRBV7-9 to TRBJ2-3; D unclear. The CDR3 is made up of 13 amino acids. Germline values: CDR1 SEHNR, CDR2 FQNEAQ (reference sequence). Between the trimmed V and J ends, which lost 3 bases and 10 bases, there was a span of 14 bases. The variable domain in full, with the rest retrieved from reference TRBV7-9 and TRBJ2-3, is DTGVSQNPRHKITKRGQNVTFRCDPISEHNRLYWYRQTLGQGPEFLTYFQNEAQLEKSRLLSDRFSAERPKGSFSTLEIQRTEQGDSAMYLCASSLFGLQAQYFGPGTRLTVL.

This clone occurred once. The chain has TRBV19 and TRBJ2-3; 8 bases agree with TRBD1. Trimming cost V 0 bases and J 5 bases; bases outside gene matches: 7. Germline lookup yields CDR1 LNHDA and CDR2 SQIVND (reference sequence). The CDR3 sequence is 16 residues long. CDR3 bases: TGTGCCAGTAGTATAGATCGGCAGGGGGCAGGAGATACGCAGTATTTT. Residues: CASSIDRQGAGDTQYF.

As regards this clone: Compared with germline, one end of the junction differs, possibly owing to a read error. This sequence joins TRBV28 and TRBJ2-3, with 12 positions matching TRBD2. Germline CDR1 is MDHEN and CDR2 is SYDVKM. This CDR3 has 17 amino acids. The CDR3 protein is CAGSTRTSGVASYTQYF. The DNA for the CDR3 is TGTGCCGGCAGTACCAGGACTAGCGGGGTGGCATCGTATACGCAGTATTTT.

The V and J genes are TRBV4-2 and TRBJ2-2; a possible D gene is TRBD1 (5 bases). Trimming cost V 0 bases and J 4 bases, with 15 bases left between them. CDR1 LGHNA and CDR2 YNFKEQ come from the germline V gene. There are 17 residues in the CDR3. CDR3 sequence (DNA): TGTGCCAGCAGCCAAGATTTAGTTCGACAGAGCACCGGGGAGCTGTTTTTT. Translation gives CASSQDLVRQSTGELFF.

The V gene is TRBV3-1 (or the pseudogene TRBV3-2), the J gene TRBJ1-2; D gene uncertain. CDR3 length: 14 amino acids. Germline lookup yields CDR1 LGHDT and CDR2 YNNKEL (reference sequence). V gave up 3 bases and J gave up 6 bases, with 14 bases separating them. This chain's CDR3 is CASSHGTGRDGYTF. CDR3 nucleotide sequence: TGTGCCAGCAGCCATGGCACGGGGAGGGATGGCTACACCTTC.

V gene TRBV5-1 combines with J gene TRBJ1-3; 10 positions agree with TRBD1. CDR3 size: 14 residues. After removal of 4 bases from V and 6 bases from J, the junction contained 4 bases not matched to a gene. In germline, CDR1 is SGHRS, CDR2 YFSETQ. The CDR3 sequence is CASSPGTGVNTIYF. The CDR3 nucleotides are TGCGCCAGCAGCCCAGGGACAGGGGTAAACACCATATATTTT. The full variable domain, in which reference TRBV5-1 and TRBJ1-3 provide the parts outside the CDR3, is KAGVTQTPRYLIKTRGQQVTLSCSPISGHRSVSWYQQTPGQGLQFLFEYFSETQRNKGNFPGRFSGRQFSNSRSEMNVSTLELGDSALYLCASSPGTGVNTIYFGEGSWLTVV.

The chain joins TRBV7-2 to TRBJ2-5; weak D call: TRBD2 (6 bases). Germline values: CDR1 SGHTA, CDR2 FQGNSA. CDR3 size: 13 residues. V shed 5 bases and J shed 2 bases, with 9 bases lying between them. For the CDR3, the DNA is TGTGCCAGCAGCCCAGGACTACAAGAGACCCAGTACTTC. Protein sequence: CASSPGLQETQYF. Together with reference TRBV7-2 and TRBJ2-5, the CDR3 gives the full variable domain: GAGVSQSPSNKVTEKGKDVELRCDPISGHTALYWYRQSLGQGLEFLIYFQGNSAPDKSGLPSDRFSAERTGGSVSTLTIQRTQQEDSAVYLCASSPGLQETQYFGPGTRLLVL.

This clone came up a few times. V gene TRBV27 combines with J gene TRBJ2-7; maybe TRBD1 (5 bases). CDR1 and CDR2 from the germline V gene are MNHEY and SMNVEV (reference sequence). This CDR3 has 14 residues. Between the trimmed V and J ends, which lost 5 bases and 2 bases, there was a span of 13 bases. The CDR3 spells CASSRRGEAYEQYF. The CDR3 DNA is TGTGCCAGCAGTAGAAGGGGTGAGGCCTACGAGCAGTACTTC.